This T cell receptor beta chain was captured in a study of cytotoxic CD8 clonotypes in ibrutinib-treated CLL (dated by TCRdb to the early 2020s). Describing the broader study: The cohort was composed of ten to eleven relapsed/refractory and fewer than 16 treatment-naive patients; IGHV unmutated status was identified in 17 patients. Responses were partial in approximately 24 patients and complete in 2; after median around 66 months follow-up, roughly 14 stayed in remission and around 12 progressed. The response samples were drawn at a median of approximately twelve months into treatment, with a range of roughly 6 to 36 months. Samples averaged approximately 260,000 productive templates and 90,000 to 95,000 productive rearrangements. Of the 86 people in the trial, about two dozen had longitudinal samples available. Cryopreserved peripheral blood mononuclear cells were obtained prior to treatment, at the time of response, and at either disease progression or sustained remission. Every sample from remission and from progressive disease was obtained while the patients were still on ibrutinib. Paper-wide results and their limitations: An increase in clonality was observed at ibrutinib response, with clonality remaining stable during sustained remission and falling back toward baseline at progression. Lymph node repertoires were not examined, and the timing of sampling was not matched between patients in sustained remission and those whose disease progressed. Public clonotypes were found to be uncommon and were observed to contract or remain stable during treatment; the increase in clonality was shown to reflect expansion of private clonotypes at ibrutinib response. At baseline, clonality was higher than in age-matched healthy donors and showed a strong correlation with circulating CD8+ T-cell counts.

For TCR beta library preparation, about 2 micrograms of genomic DNA were isolated from cryopreserved PBMCs. Longitudinal blood samples from CLL patients receiving ibrutinib monotherapy were subjected to high-throughput TCR beta sequencing. The patients took part in an open-label, single-center phase 2 trial of ibrutinib monotherapy. This clone occurred once. Which antigen it targets is not known. Base qualities are not provided; no much larger clone lies one nucleotide away. The goal of deep resolution MiSeq sequencing was a depth between 1 in 1 million and 1 in 200,000 T cells, and coverage averaged 10x per clonotype. The immunoSEQ hsTCRB Kit was used to generate the TCR beta libraries. As for the original processing: The data were analyzed with ImmunoSEQ Analyzer and ImmunoSEQ Data Assistant, and V, D and J gene assignments followed IMGT definitions. Clonality, which ranges from 0 to 1, was calculated by subtracting the normalized Shannon entropy of productive rearrangement frequencies from one. Only overrepresented clonotypes making up at least 0.05% of each patient's repertoire were included in the public clonotype analysis. Around 13 age-matched healthy donor repertoires from immuneACCESS were used as controls for clonality. TCRdb limited this immuneACCESS table to in-frame rearrangements with V and J called. A share of clones is missing; checked studies link under half to unresolved V genes, and the rest is unexplained. The D gene and trimming were derived from the DNA, and the V and J assignments and clone size from that table. The sample table shows around 330,000 clones, and under 70% are seen once. Of the sample, roughly 6.3% is held by the ten largest clones.

Based on the germline V gene (reference sequence), the CDR1 and CDR2 sequences are WNHNN and SYGVQD. V and J are trimmed by 0 bases and 13 bases, and the gene matches miss 3 bases of the junction. Inclusive of the bounding cysteine and phenylalanine, the CDR3 is 13 residues long. Here the CDR3 DNA is all that survives: 39 bases in frame from base 1. The sequencing here drew on PBMCs, taken after 36 months of ibrutinib treatment. The TCR originated in a human donor with chronic lymphocytic leukemia. The chain is encoded by TRBV10-1 joined to TRBJ2-1; a stretch of 10 junction bases matches TRBD2. CDR3 reads: CASSESASGRQFF. The nucleotide sequence reads TGCGCCAGCAGTGAGTCGGCTAGCGGGAGACAGTTCTTC.